These T cell receptor beta chains were read from a single sample in a study of TIL therapy for anti-PD-1-resistant metastatic lung cancer. The table came from immunoSEQ multiplex PCR; TCRdb's copy has only in-frame clones and leaves some out. The sample carries under 100,000 clones, about two thirds recorded once. The specimen comprised tumor tissue, sampled at baseline. The receptors stem from a person aged 25 to 80 with non-small cell lung cancer. CDR3s include the opening cysteine and the closing phenylalanine or tryptophan. Each record gives: V gene, clone size, J gene, D gene, CDR3 protein, CDR3 DNA. The D gene is left open where the match is weak. The size entry is marked missing in some rows and otherwise reads once, few, many or a size class.

V: TRBV28; size: .; J: TRBJ1-3; D: .; CDR3: CASSFDSLSGNTIYF; DNA: TGTGCCAGCAGTTTCGACAGCCTCTCTGGAAACACCATATATTTT
V: TRBV7-6; size: once; J: TRBJ1-1; D: TRBD1; CDR3: CASSPDRENTEAFF; DNA: TGTGCCAGCAGCCCGGACAGGGAGAACACTGAAGCTTTCTTT
V: TRBV30; size: .; J: TRBJ1-2; D: .; CDR3: CAWSVSRQGAPPNYGYTF; DNA: TGTGCCTGGAGTGTTAGTAGGCAGGGTGCCCCCCCCAACTATGGCTACACCTTC
V: TRBV5-1; size: .; J: TRBJ1-5; D: .; CDR3: CASSLSGFNQPQHF; DNA: TGCGCCAGCAGCTTGTCAGGGTTCAATCAGCCCCAGCATTTT
V: TRBV7-3; size: .; J: TRBJ2-1; D: .; CDR3: CASSLGTSSYNEQFF; DNA: TGTGCCAGCAGCTTGGGTACGAGCTCCTACAATGAGCAGTTCTTC
V: TRBV11-3; size: .; J: TRBJ2-5; D: .; CDR3: CASSEGSGTRETQYF; DNA: TGTGCCAGCAGCGAGGGCAGCGGAACTCGGGAGACCCAGTACTTC
V: TRBV29-1; size: .; J: TRBJ2-5; D: .; CDR3: CSVEASVGTQYF; DNA: TGCAGCGTTGAGGCAAGTGTTGGGACCCAGTACTTC
V: TRBV18; size: .; J: TRBJ2-6; D: .; CDR3: CASSPGHSGANVLTF; DNA: TGTGCCAGCTCACCAGGACACTCTGGGGCCAACGTCCTGACTTTC
V: TRBV11-2; size: .; J: TRBJ2-1; D: .; CDR3: CASSLDRGNEQFF; DNA: TGTGCCAGCAGCTTAGATCGGGGGAATGAGCAGTTCTTC
V: TRBV10-3; size: .; J: TRBJ1-6; D: .; CDR3: CAISESGRLNSPLHF; DNA: TGTGCCATCAGTGAGTCGGGGAGACTTAATTCACCCCTCCACTTT
V: TRBV24-1; size: few; J: TRBJ2-3; D: TRBD2; CDR3: CATSVGTSGRVSTDTQYF; DNA: TGTGCCACCAGTGTCGGGACTAGCGGGAGGGTGAGCACAGATACGCAGTATTTT
V: TRBV19; size: .; J: TRBJ1-1; D: .; CDR3: CASSARLGKGDTEAFF; DNA: TGTGCCAGTAGTGCCCGCCTCGGCAAAGGGGACACTGAAGCTTTCTTT
V: TRBV28; size: .; J: TRBJ2-7; D: .; CDR3: CASSFRGRAYEQYF; DNA: TGTGCCAGCAGTTTTCGAGGGCGGGCCTACGAGCAGTACTTC
V: TRBV11-2; size: few; J: TRBJ2-1; D: TRBD1; CDR3: CASSETGGLYNEQFF; DNA: TGTGCCAGCAGCGAGACAGGGGGCCTATACAATGAGCAGTTCTTC
V: TRBV6-5; size: few; J: TRBJ2-7; D: .; CDR3: CASRSGGSLNEQYF; DNA: TGTGCCAGCAGATCGGGGGGCAGTTTAAACGAGCAGTACTTC
V: TRBV7-2; size: .; J: TRBJ1-1; D: .; CDR3: CASSSGSTGGTEAFF; DNA: TGTGCCAGCAGCTCCGGCTCCACGGGGGGCACTGAAGCTTTCTTT
V: TRBV4-3; size: few; J: TRBJ2-3; D: .; CDR3: CASSQVRGPATDTQYF; DNA: TGCGCCAGCAGCCAAGTGCGAGGCCCTGCAACAGATACGCAGTATTTT
V: TRBV6-5; size: .; J: TRBJ2-1; D: .; CDR3: CASSWWQGMLNEQFF; DNA: TGTGCCAGCAGTTGGTGGCAGGGGATGTTAAATGAGCAGTTCTTC
V: TRBV7-2; size: .; J: TRBJ1-2; D: .; CDR3: CASSSQQSGGYTF; DNA: TGTGCCAGCAGCTCTCAGCAGTCCGGTGGCTACACCTTC
V: TRBV20-1; size: .; J: TRBJ2-1; D: .; CDR3: CSAGRGYEQFF; DNA: TGCAGTGCTGGAAGGGGATATGAGCAGTTCTTC
V: TRBV6-5; size: .; J: TRBJ2-4; D: .; CDR3: CASSPREIAKNIQYF; DNA: TGTGCCAGCAGTCCCCGGGAGATAGCCAAAAACATTCAGTACTTC
V: TRBV29-1; size: .; J: TRBJ1-1; D: TRBD1; CDR3: CSVRTGENTEAFF; DNA: TGCAGCGTTCGGACAGGGGAGAACACTGAAGCTTTCTTT
V: TRBV14; size: .; J: TRBJ2-1; D: .; CDR3: CASSQVGGASSYNEQFF; DNA: TGTGCCAGCAGCCAAGTCGGTGGGGCGAGCTCCTACAATGAGCAGTTCTTC
V: TRBV5-4; size: .; J: TRBJ2-4; D: .; CDR3: CASSLEGRRAKNIQYF; DNA: TGTGCCAGCAGCTTGGAAGGCAGGCGAGCCAAAAACATTCAGTACTTC
V: TRBV10-3; size: .; J: TRBJ2-5; D: .; CDR3: CAISVGPGGPQETQYF; DNA: TGTGCCATCAGTGTGGGGCCCGGGGGGCCCCAAGAGACCCAGTACTTC
V: TRBV12-3/TRBV12-4; size: .; J: TRBJ1-2; D: .; CDR3: CASSLWGVRGYTF; DNA: TGTGCCAGCAGTTTATGGGGAGTTAGGGGCTACACCTTC
V: TRBV30; size: .; J: TRBJ1-2; D: TRBD1; CDR3: CAWSVQGSGYTF; DNA: TGTGCCTGGAGTGTACAGGGGTCTGGCTACACCTTC
V: TRBV4-2; size: .; J: TRBJ2-7; D: .; CDR3: CASSQAATNSYEQYF; DNA: TGTGCCAGCAGCCAAGCCGCGACTAACTCCTACGAGCAGTACTTC
V: TRBV7-8; size: .; J: TRBJ2-3; D: TRBD2; CDR3: CASSLSRPGLAGADTQYF; DNA: TGTGCCAGCAGCTTATCCAGACCGGGACTAGCGGGTGCAGATACGCAGTATTTT
V: TRBV7-2; size: .; J: TRBJ1-1; D: .; CDR3: CASSLARDNTEAFF; DNA: TGTGCCAGCAGCTTAGCCAGGGATAACACTGAAGCTTTCTTT
V: TRBV6-6; size: .; J: TRBJ1-3; D: .; CDR3: CASSYSSGADTIYF; DNA: TGTGCCAGCAGTTACTCGTCAGGGGCGGACACCATATATTTT
V: TRBV6-6; size: .; J: TRBJ2-1; D: .; CDR3: CASRPDGSGETNGQFF; DNA: TGTGCCAGCCGGCCCGACGGGAGCGGCGAGACGAATGGGCAGTTCTTC
V: TRBV29-1; size: .; J: TRBJ2-7; D: .; CDR3: CSVEDDQPPYEQYF; DNA: TGCAGCGTTGAAGATGACCAGCCACCCTACGAGCAGTACTTC
V: TRBV4-3; size: .; J: TRBJ2-3; D: .; CDR3: CASSQEVGATDTQYF; DNA: TGCGCCAGCAGCCAAGAGGTAGGGGCCACAGATACGCAGTATTTT
V: TRBV27; size: .; J: TRBJ1-6; D: .; CDR3: CASSFDNSPLHF; DNA: TGTGCCAGCAGTTTCGATAATTCACCCCTCCACTTT
V: TRBV4-2; size: once; J: TRBJ2-1; D: TRBD2; CDR3: CASSRGLWGGNNEQFF; DNA: TGTGCCAGCAGCCGGGGATTGTGGGGGGGTAACAATGAGCAGTTCTTC
V: TRBV27; size: .; J: TRBJ2-7; D: TRBD1; CDR3: CASSNGQGADEQYF; DNA: TGTGCCAGCAGCAATGGACAGGGGGCAGACGAGCAGTACTTC
V: TRBV11-1; size: .; J: TRBJ2-1; D: TRBD1; CDR3: CASSSTTGYNEQFF; DNA: TGTGCCAGCAGCTCGACGACAGGGTACAATGAGCAGTTCTTC
V: TRBV18; size: .; J: TRBJ1-4; D: .; CDR3: CASSPNSYNEKLFF; DNA: TGTGCCAGCTCACCAAACAGTTATAATGAAAAACTGTTTTTT
V: TRBV27; size: .; J: TRBJ1-1; D: .; CDR3: CASSIRRQNTEAFF; DNA: TGTGCCAGCAGTATTAGACGTCAGAACACTGAAGCTTTCTTT
V: TRBV15; size: .; J: TRBJ1-3; D: .; CDR3: CATSRGRPSLSGNTIYF; DNA: TGTGCCACCAGCAGAGGTCGGCCATCTCTCTCTGGAAACACCATATATTTT
V: TRBV28; size: .; J: TRBJ2-7; D: TRBD2; CDR3: CASSSAGTSGNVEYF; DNA: TGTGCCAGCAGTTCGGCCGGGACTAGCGGGAACGTTGAGTACTTC
V: TRBV6-2/TRBV6-3; size: .; J: TRBJ2-3; D: TRBD2; CDR3: CASSYTIRSRERNTDTQYF; DNA: TGTGCCAGCAGTTACACCATTCGTTCGCGGGAGAGAAACACAGATACGCAGTATTTT
V: TRBV29-1; size: .; J: TRBJ1-1; D: TRBD1; CDR3: CSAERGRVNTEAFF; DNA: TGCAGCGCCGAGAGGGGGCGGGTGAACACTGAAGCTTTCTTT
V: TRBV9; size: .; J: TRBJ2-3; D: TRBD2; CDR3: CASSVGVGLANTDTQYF; DNA: TGTGCCAGCAGCGTAGGAGTGGGACTAGCGAACACAGATACGCAGTATTTT
V: TRBV6-5; size: once; J: TRBJ2-6; D: TRBD1; CDR3: CASGQVLANVLTF; DNA: TGTGCCAGCGGACAGGTGCTGGCCAACGTCCTGACTTTC
V: TRBV24-1; size: .; J: TRBJ2-2; D: TRBD1; CDR3: CATDRGAGELFF; DNA: TGTGCCACTGACAGGGGGGCCGGGGAGCTGTTTTTT
V: TRBV12-1; size: .; J: TRBJ1-1; D: .; CDR3: CASIPGQASSRGTEAFF; DNA: TGTGCCAGCATTCCGGGACAGGCCTCATCTAGGGGCACTGAAGCTTTCTTT
V: TRBV9; size: .; J: TRBJ1-2; D: TRBD1; CDR3: CASSLQGSYGYTF; DNA: TGTGCCAGCAGCCTACAGGGGAGCTATGGCTACACCTTC
V: TRBV27; size: .; J: TRBJ1-1; D: TRBD1; CDR3: CASSPDRAGTEAFF; DNA: TGTGCCAGCAGTCCGGACAGGGCGGGCACTGAAGCTTTCTTT
V: TRBV7-3; size: .; J: TRBJ1-2; D: TRBD1; CDR3: CASSSQRTGTGDYGYTF; DNA: TGTGCCAGCAGCTCACAAAGAACCGGGACAGGGGACTATGGCTACACCTTC
V: TRBV27; size: .; J: TRBJ1-4; D: TRBD1; CDR3: CASSPSGTGFEKLFF; DNA: TGTGCCAGCAGTCCCTCCGGGACAGGGTTTGAAAAACTGTTTTTT
V: TRBV14; size: .; J: TRBJ2-7; D: .; CDR3: CASSQEFAEFDEQYF; DNA: TGTGCCAGCAGCCAAGAATTTGCGGAGTTCGACGAGCAGTACTTC
V: TRBV18; size: few; J: TRBJ1-1; D: TRBD1; CDR3: CASSPPMRDSKAFF; DNA: TGTGCCAGCTCACCACCAATGCGGGACAGCAAAGCTTTCTTT
V: TRBV7-8; size: .; J: TRBJ1-1; D: .; CDR3: CASSSWGRLNTEAFF; DNA: TGTGCCAGCAGCTCTTGGGGTAGGCTGAACACTGAAGCTTTCTTT
V: TRBV5-8; size: .; J: TRBJ2-7; D: .; CDR3: CASSRQFYEQYF; DNA: TGTGCCAGCAGTAGACAGTTTTACGAGCAGTACTTC
V: TRBV5-6; size: many; J: TRBJ2-1; D: .; CDR3: CASSPGGGSRDEQFF; DNA: TGTGCCAGCAGCCCTGGGGGCGGGAGTAGGGATGAGCAGTTCTTC
V: TRBV9; size: .; J: TRBJ2-1; D: TRBD2; CDR3: CASSVSGANEQFF; DNA: TGTGCCAGCAGCGTAAGCGGGGCCAATGAGCAGTTCTTC
V: TRBV5-5; size: .; J: TRBJ1-5; D: .; CDR3: CASSPPPGSNQPQHF; DNA: TGTGCCAGCAGCCCGCCACCGGGCTCCAATCAGCCCCAGCATTTT
V: TRBV20-1; size: .; J: TRBJ2-7; D: .; CDR3: CSASGASTQYF; DNA: TGCAGTGCTAGCGGCGCCTCAACGCAGTACTTC